The rows below give T cell receptor beta chains drawn from one sample of a study of cytomegalovirus exposure and HLA in healthy donors. TCRdb keeps only in-frame clones here, not all; method: immunoSEQ multiplex PCR. Here the sample spans about 180,000 clones, over 75% being singletons. Material for sequencing was PBMCs. Receptor source: a man between 60 and 75 years old in good health and CMV-seronegative. CDR3s include the opening cysteine and the closing phenylalanine or tryptophan. D genes are given only for firm matches. Clone sizes are given selectively: once, few, many, or a class where the clone is expanded.

>TRBJ2-5|TRBV29-1|TRBD2|.
CSVVRLAQETQYF
TGCAGCGTTGTACGACTAGCCCAAGAGACCCAGTACTTC
>TRBJ2-1|TRBV27|TRBD1|.
CASSLFKTGGFNEQFF
TGTGCCAGCAGTTTATTTAAGACAGGGGGCTTCAATGAGCAGTTCTTC
>TRBJ1-2|TRBV5-1|.|.
CASSLEGADYGYTF
TGCGCCAGCAGCTTGGAAGGGGCCGACTATGGCTACACCTTC
>TRBJ2-1|TRBV5-4|TRBD2|.
CASTAGAEQFF
TGTGCCAGCACCGCGGGAGCGGAGCAGTTCTTC
>TRBJ2-2|TRBV2|TRBD2|.
CAQKEAGDTGELFF
TGTGCCCAGAAGGAGGCGGGAGACACCGGGGAGCTGTTTTTT
>TRBJ1-4|TRBV2|.|once
CASSSRTALNEKLFF
TGTGCCAGCAGTTCTCGGACAGCCCTAAATGAAAAACTGTTTTTT
>TRBJ2-5|TRBV6-5|TRBD2|.
CASVSTGGVKTQYF
TGTGCCAGCGTTTCTACGGGGGGGGTAAAGACCCAGTACTTC
>TRBJ2-3|TRBV9|TRBD2|.
CASSTHIGEGTTQYF
TGTGCCAGCAGCACACACATCGGGGAGGGGACCACGCAGTATTTT
>TRBJ2-2|TRBV11-2|TRBD2|.
CASSAGTSGTGELFF
TGTGCCAGCAGCGCCGGGACTAGCGGGACCGGGGAGCTGTTTTTT
>TRBJ2-2|TRBV19|.|.
CASSTILGGVDTGELFF
TGTGCCAGTAGTACGATTCTTGGCGGGGTTGACACCGGGGAGCTGTTTTTT
>TRBJ2-2|TRBV7-6|TRBD1|.
CASSLTTGGGAGELFF
TGTGCCAGCAGCTTAACCACAGGGGGCGGCGCCGGGGAGCTGTTTTTT
>TRBJ1-1|TRBV19|.|.
CASSRRQEVYEAFF
TGTGCCAGTAGTCGTAGACAGGAAGTTTATGAAGCTTTCTTT
>TRBJ2-5|TRBV7-9|TRBD1|.
CASSLPTGEWAVPRETQYF
TGTGCCAGCAGCTTGCCGACAGGGGAGTGGGCTGTACCAAGAGAGACCCAGTACTTC
>TRBJ1-5|TRBV7-2|.|.
CASSSPPRPQHF
TGTGCCAGCAGCTCGCCCCCGAGGCCCCAGCATTTT
>TRBJ1-5|TRBV18|.|.
CASSPRQFNQPQHF
TGTGCCAGCTCACCGCGGCAGTTCAATCAGCCCCAGCATTTT
>TRBJ2-5|TRBV4-1|.|.
CASSQPGLVETQYF
TGCGCCAGCAGCCAACCAGGACTCGTAGAGACCCAGTACTTC
>TRBJ2-7|TRBV9|TRBD1|once
CASSFGQDPSYEQYF
TGTGCCAGCAGCTTCGGACAGGACCCCTCCTACGAGCAGTACTTC